This T cell receptor beta chain derives from a study of blood T cell repertoires in COVID-19. Across the study: T cells, B-cell-depleted T cells, or PBMCs provided the cDNA or gDNA that served as material.

V was trimmed by 6 bases and J by 2 bases, leaving 10 bases between them. The CDR3 is 13 amino acids. Germline V CDR1 and CDR2: KGHSH, LQKENI. Authors' processing steps: Amplification from reference gene primers served as the basis for estimated nucleated cell counts. Only in-frame clones appear in the TCRdb table, and some are missing; sequencing was by immunoSEQ multiplex PCR. The DNA gave D and trimming, while V, J and clone size come from that table. The sample carries hundreds of thousands of clones, approximately 91% recorded once. The V gene is TRBV18, the J gene TRBJ2-5; D is perhaps TRBD2 (6 bases). This TCR was recovered from a human donor in a cohort sampled during active COVID-19. The sequenced material came from peripheral blood. CDR3 sequence (DNA): TGTGCCAGCTCCCCGAGCGGGCAAGAGACCCAGTACTTC. Translated, it gives CASSPSGQETQYF.